Sequencing of this T cell receptor (beta chain) was carried out in a study of early stage breast cancer tumors. In the study overall: Of around 15 invasive breast tumors, twelve were hormone receptor-positive, HER2-negative. Samples were sequenced at about 9.7-fold average coverage. Study conclusions and caveats: Chain pairing and CD4, CD8 or FOXP3 expression were not captured.

The CDR3 totals 14 residues. Trimming took 8 bases from V and 9 from J; bases not matched to a gene: 9. Germline CDR1 reads MNHNS; CDR2 reads SASEGT. Remarks on this clone: Its antigen is not identified.

Blood replicates held 0.5 ug DNA, tumor or normal breast 1.5 ug, two each. Sequencing was performed with immunoSEQ multiplex PCR; in TCRdb, only in-frame clones are kept and a portion is missing. The top ten hold approximately 4.7% of the sample, which has 50,000 to 65,000 clones, approximately 90% seen once. This sequence was found in a person aged 65 to 85 with breast cancer. Material for sequencing was blood. The chain combines TRBV6-1 with TRBJ2-1, with TRBD2 matching 11 bases. The CDR3 region has the DNA TGTGCCAGCGCCAGGCTAGCGGGAGGAGTTGAGCAGTTCTTC. It codes for CASARLAGGVEQFF.